These 22 T cell receptor beta chains came from one sample sequenced in a study of blood T cells in healthy people across ages. It was with a sample-barcoded 5' primer and a J-beta primer mix that a second PCR of roughly 7 to 11 cycles was run. Each CDR3 protein gets one entry after TCRdb re-called the 5' RACE reads with MiXCR. The sample consists of over 750,000 distinct CDR3 sequences, 20% to 25% of them appearing once. The same data also went into a second study, on T cells of mothers and their children.

The specimen sequenced was blood. The origin of the receptors is a boy aged 10-17 years in good health.

The chain couples TRBV20-1 to TRBJ2-2; TRBD1 aligns across 8 bases. Germline V CDR1 and CDR2: DFQATT, SNEGSKA (reference sequence). This CDR3 comprises 13 residues. The trim removed 6 bases at V and 6 bases at J, leaving 6 bases unmatched. CDR3 in DNA: TGCAGTGCCACGACAGGGGAGGCCGGGGAGCTGTTTTTT. Translating it yields CSATTGEAGELFF.

V gene TRBV14 combines with J gene TRBJ2-2, with TRBD1 matching 7 bases. The ends lost 11 bases at V and 0 bases at J; junction bases unmatched: 6. The CDR3 runs to 14 residues. Per germline, CDR1 SGHDN and CDR2 FVKESK. The CDR3 is CAVTTGSNTGELFF. In DNA, the CDR3 is TGTGCCGTCACGACAGGGTCGAACACCGGGGAGCTGTTTTTT.

This chain joins TRBV5-1 and TRBJ1-1, with 7 positions matching TRBD1. The CDR3 consists of 15 residues. With 4 bases clipped from V and 1 base from J, the junction kept 7 bases outside the gene matches. Germline V gene lookup returns CDR1 SGHRS and CDR2 YFSETQ. DNA of the CDR3: TGCGCCAGCAGCACCGGGGACAGCCAGAACACTGAAGCTTTCTTT. This translates into CASSTGDSQNTEAFF.

This clonotype was picked up a small number of times. V and J are TRBV12-3 or TRBV12-4 and TRBJ1-2, with D possibly being TRBD1 (6 bases). This CDR3 comprises 16 residues. Trimming left V 7 bases short and J 2 bases short, with 20 bases between. The CDR3 here is CASTTTVWGANYGYTF. Written as DNA, the CDR3 is TGTGCCAGCACCACGACTGTATGGGGGGCGAACTATGGCTACACCTTC.

There are many counts of this clonotype. At one end the junction does not follow the germline gene, possibly because of a read error. The V gene is TRBV5-1, the J gene TRBJ2-5; D uncertain. Per germline, CDR1 SGHRS and CDR2 YFSETQ. The CDR3 extends over 13 amino acids. CDR3 in DNA: TGTGCCAGCAGCTTAGAGGTCCAAGAGACCCAGTACTTC. Its translation: CASSLEVQETQYF.

The chain is built from TRBV5-1 and TRBJ2-3; D is undetermined. This CDR3 is 16 amino acids long. Germline CDR1 and CDR2: SGHRS and YFSETQ. Trimming removed 5 bases at V and 5 bases at J, with 21 bases between. The CDR3 here is CASRPTISPAQDTQYF. The CDR3 DNA reads as TGCGCCAGCAGGCCCACGATAAGTCCTGCCCAAGATACGCAGTATTTT.

There are a few counts of this clonotype. The rearrangement uses TRBV20-1 and TRBJ2-2; 10 nucleotides agree with TRBD2. Germline trimming cut 0 bases from V and 4 bases from J; bases unmatched to any gene: 8. Looked up from germline, CDR1 is DFQATT and CDR2 is SNEGSKA (reference sequence). The CDR3 extends over 17 amino acids. CDR3 amino acids: CSARDLASGSGTGELFF. The CDR3 DNA follows: TGCAGTGCTAGAGATCTGGCTAGCGGGAGCGGCACCGGGGAGCTGTTTTTT.

The chain employs TRBV29-1 and TRBJ2-7; D is undetermined. The CDR3 extends over 12 amino acids. Trimming removed 0 bases from V and 6 bases from J, with 9 bases in between. Per germline, CDR1 SQVTM and CDR2 ANQGSEA. The CDR3 loop is CSVEDFQFEQYF. In nucleotides, the CDR3 is TGCAGCGTTGAAGATTTCCAGTTCGAGCAGTACTTC.

This clonotype was counted a few times. The genes are TRBV6-5 and TRBJ2-7; a possible D gene is TRBD2 (5 bases). V shed 5 bases and J shed 3 bases, with 14 bases lying between them. This CDR3 has 14 amino acids. CDR1 MNHEY and CDR2 SVGAGI come from the germline V gene. CDR3 protein: CASSIGIPNYEQYF. CDR3 DNA sequence: TGTGCCAGCAGTATCGGGATCCCGAACTACGAGCAGTACTTC.

This sequence joins TRBV14 and TRBJ2-3; possible D gene TRBD2, 6 bases. Germline assignment: CDR1 SGHDN and CDR2 FVKESK. The CDR3 consists of 15 residues. Trimming cost V 4 bases and J 0 bases, with 11 bases left between them. The CDR3 sequence: CASSRGTYSTDTQYF. The CDR3 DNA reads as TGTGCCAGCAGCCGGGGGACTTATAGCACAGATACGCAGTATTTT.

There are a few counts of this clonotype. V is TRBV29-1 and J is TRBJ2-3; 8 bases map to TRBD2. CDR1 and CDR2 (germline): SQVTM, ANQGSEA. This CDR3 spans 15 amino acids. The V gene end was trimmed by 2 bases and the J gene end by 0 bases; junction bases not matched to a gene: 4. CDR3 sequence reads: CSVETASGSTDTQYF. CDR3 bases: TGCAGCGTTGAAACGGCTAGCGGGAGCACAGATACGCAGTATTTT.

This clonotype was counted a few times. The chain has TRBV20-1 and TRBJ2-7; D ambiguous. With the DNA end fitting TRBJ2-1 better, the J assignment may be wrong. The length of the CDR3 is 12 residues. Germline CDR1 is DFQATT and CDR2 is SNEGSKA (reference sequence). The DNA of the CDR3 is TGCAGTGCTCCCCAGAGTAGCAATGAGCAGTTCTTC. This gives the protein CSAPQSSNEQFF.

This clonotype showed up just a few times. The chain recombines TRBV5-1 with TRBJ2-5; D might be TRBD2 (6 bases). The DNA matches TRBJ2-7 better at its end, which makes the J call doubtful. CDR3 length: 14 amino acids. From germline, CDR1 is SGHRS and CDR2 YFSETQ. In DNA form, the CDR3 reads TGCGCCAGCAGCTTGGAGTCGGGGGACTACGAGCAGTACTTC. Protein product: CASSLESGDYEQYF.

V usage is TRBV29-1 and J usage is TRBJ2-1; the match to TRBD1 covers 7 bases. The CDR3 has 12 amino acids. Germline V gene sequence: CDR1 SQVTM, CDR2 ANQGSEA. The V segment lost 4 bases and the J segment 8 bases; nucleotides outside the gene matches: 5. The CDR3 DNA follows: TGCAGCGTTGTGCGGCAGGGGGATGAGCAGTTCTTC. Amino acid sequence: CSVVRQGDEQFF.

The rearrangement uses TRBV6-2 or TRBV6-3 and TRBJ2-2; 7 nucleotides match TRBD2. CDR3 length: 19 amino acids. Unmatched junction bases numbered 22, after V lost 6 bases and J lost 6 bases. The germline gives CDR1 MNHEY, CDR2 SVGEGT. In nucleotides, the CDR3 is TGTGCCAGCAGAAACCCACGAAGCAGGGAGGGCCCACCGTCCGGGGAGCTGTTTTTT. Translating it yields CASRNPRSREGPPSGELFF.

The V and J genes are TRBV5-1 and TRBJ2-7, with TRBD2 matching 10 bases. V lost 4 bases to trimming and J lost 3 bases; unmatched junction nucleotides: 7. The CDR3 contains 15 residues. Germline loops: CDR1 SGHRS, CDR2 YFSETQ. In DNA, the CDR3 is TGCGCCAGCAGCAGAGGACGGACTAGCGGCTACGAGCAGTACTTC. Its protein is CASSRGRTSGYEQYF.

The chain recombines TRBV20-1 with TRBJ2-3, with TRBD2 as a possible D gene (5 bases). Germline-derived CDR1 and CDR2 are DFQATT and SNEGSKA (reference sequence). This CDR3 contains 14 residues. V lost 2 bases to trimming and J lost 3 bases, with 12 bases between them. This CDR3 is CSARLAGQTDTQYF. For the CDR3, the DNA is TGCAGTGCTAGACTGGCGGGCCAGACAGATACGCAGTATTTT.

The chain is built from TRBV18 and TRBJ2-5, with D uncertain. Trimming cost V 2 bases and J 5 bases, with 9 bases left between them. Germline V CDR1 and CDR2: KGHSH, LQKENI. This CDR3 is built from 13 residues. The chain's CDR3 is CASSPISWETQYF. Written as DNA, the CDR3 is TGTGCCAGCTCACCAATCTCTTGGGAGACCCAGTACTTC.

V usage is TRBV7-9 and J usage is TRBJ2-5; 10 bases line up with TRBD2. Unmatched junction bases numbered 4, after V lost 0 bases and J lost 0 bases. The CDR3 length is 17 residues. Germline CDR1 reads SEHNR; CDR2 reads FQNEAQ (reference sequence). CDR3 sequence reads: CASSLASGRLYQETQYF. The CDR3 DNA reads as TGTGCCAGCAGCTTAGCTAGCGGGAGGCTGTACCAAGAGACCCAGTACTTC.

The CDR3 sequence: CASSPGGSTYEQYF. The CDR3 DNA reads as TGTGCCAGCAGCCCAGGGGGCTCAACCTACGAGCAGTACTTC. This sequence joins TRBV14 and TRBJ2-7, with 8 bases matching TRBD1. Germline assignment: CDR1 SGHDN and CDR2 FVKESK. V shed 4 bases and J 2 bases; nucleotides not matched to a gene: 4. This CDR3 is built from 14 residues.

The rearrangement uses TRBV28 and TRBJ2-5, with D perhaps assigned TRBD1 or TRBD2 (6 bases each). TRBJ2-1 matches the DNA end more closely, so the J call is doubtful. The CDR3 spans 13 residues. Per the germline V gene, CDR1 is MDHEN and CDR2 is SYDVKM. The chain's CDR3 is CASSPAGGSEQFF. The CDR3 nucleotides are TGTGCCAGCAGTCCCGCCGGGGGCTCGGAGCAGTTCTTC.

This chain links TRBV4-3 with TRBJ1-4; D is unresolved. CDR3 length equals 13 residues. CDR1 is LGHNA and CDR2 is YSLEER in the germline V gene. V lost 3 bases and J 7 bases, leaving 9 bases between the germline ends. DNA of the CDR3: TGCGCCAGCAGCCAGAGAATGGCTGAAAAACTGTTTTTT. Its protein is CASSQRMAEKLFF.